These T cell receptor beta chains were read from a single sample in a study of CD8 T cells in ankylosing spondylitis. TCRdb reanalysed the 5' RACE reads using MiXCR and keeps one entry per CDR3 protein. Of some 350,000 distinct CDR3 sequences in the sample, roughly 15% are singletons; the top ten hold approximately 1%. Sample: blood, either unsorted or a sorted T cell fraction (not recorded which). Every receptor here comes from a male donor with ankylosing spondylitis or in good health (not recorded which). The CDR3 runs from the conserved cysteine through the conserved F or W. The order of the fields is D gene, V gene, J gene, clone size, CDR3 DNA, CDR3 protein. D genes are given only for firm matches. Rows may omit the clone size; those that give it use once, few, many or a size class.

D: -; V: TRBV5-5; J: TRBJ2-4; size: -; DNA: TGTGCCAGCAGCATACCGGGCGGGAAGGCCAAAAACATTCAGTACTTC; CDR3: CASSIPGGKAKNIQYF
D: -; V: TRBV4-1; J: TRBJ2-1; size: -; DNA: TGCGCCACCCAAGGGGCGGGACTCAATGAGCAGTTCTTC; CDR3: CATQGAGLNEQFF
D: TRBD1; V: TRBV5-1; J: TRBJ1-1; size: few; DNA: TGCGCCAGCAGCAAGGGACAGGCGTCCACTGAAGCTTTCTTT; CDR3: CASSKGQASTEAFF
D: -; V: TRBV5-1; J: TRBJ2-3; size: -; DNA: TGCGCCAGCAGCTTGGGGGGGAGTTACGCAGATACGCAGTATTTT; CDR3: CASSLGGSYADTQYF
D: TRBD1; V: TRBV20-1; J: TRBJ1-2; size: -; DNA: TGCAGTGCTAGAGGGGGACAGGGGAAAGGCTACACCTTC; CDR3: CSARGGQGKGYTF
D: TRBD1; V: TRBV7-2; J: TRBJ2-4; size: many; DNA: TGTGCCAGCAGCCTCTACGGACAGGGGAAAAACATTCAGTACTTC; CDR3: CASSLYGQGKNIQYF
D: -; V: TRBV10-1; J: TRBJ2-2; size: -; DNA: TGCGCCAGCAGTCGACACGATAGGGACACCGGGGAGCTGTTTTTT; CDR3: CASSRHDRDTGELFF
D: -; V: TRBV4-1; J: TRBJ1-5; size: many; DNA: TGCGCCAGCAGCCAAGATGGGGGGCCGAATCAGCCCCAGCATTTT; CDR3: CASSQDGGPNQPQHF
D: -; V: TRBV9; J: TRBJ2-2; size: -; DNA: TGTGCCAGCAGCGTACTCTCGCTGGGGGCCGGGGAGCTGTTTTTT; CDR3: CASSVLSLGAGELFF
D: TRBD1; V: TRBV13; J: TRBJ1-4; size: -; DNA: TGTGCCAGCAGCCCCGGCACAGGGGGAAAAGATGAAAAACTGTTTTTT; CDR3: CASSPGTGGKDEKLFF
D: -; V: TRBV12-3/TRBV12-4; J: TRBJ1-5; size: many; DNA: TGTGCCAGCAGTTCGGGAGGCAATCAGCCCCAGCATTTT; CDR3: CASSSGGNQPQHF
D: -; V: TRBV20-1; J: TRBJ2-7; size: -; DNA: TGCAGTGCCAAGTGGGGGGACGAGCAGTACTTC; CDR3: CSAKWGDEQYF
D: -; V: TRBV12-3/TRBV12-4; J: TRBJ2-2; size: many; DNA: TGTGCCAGCAGTCCAAGGGGCCCTCCGTCCCCCGGGGAGCTGTTTTTT; CDR3: CASSPRGPPSPGELFF
D: -; V: TRBV20-1; J: TRBJ2-7; size: -; DNA: TGCAGTGCTACGAGGGGGGGGCTAGCGTTCTCCTACGAGCAGTACTTC; CDR3: CSATRGGLAFSYEQYF
D: -; V: TRBV18; J: TRBJ2-1; size: few; DNA: TGTGCCAGCTCATTCGCCCCCAGGGGAATCCGCAATGAGCAGTTCTTC; CDR3: CASSFAPRGIRNEQFF
D: TRBD1; V: TRBV11-3; J: TRBJ1-4; size: -; DNA: TGTGCCAGCAGCATGGGCGGACAGGGGGAGGAAAAACTGTTTTTT; CDR3: CASSMGGQGEEKLFF
D: TRBD2; V: TRBV20-1; J: TRBJ2-1; size: few; DNA: TGCAGTGTTGTTCTAGCGGGGGGCCCCCTGGGTGAGCAGTTCTTC; CDR3: CSVVLAGGPLGEQFF
D: -; V: TRBV12-3/TRBV12-4; J: TRBJ1-1; size: many; DNA: TGTGCCAGCAGTTTTGGCAGGGCGAACACTGAAGCTTTCTTT; CDR3: CASSFGRANTEAFF
D: TRBD1; V: TRBV6-5; J: TRBJ1-1; size: few; DNA: TGTGCCAGCAGTTACCTAGGACAGGGGGGTGAAGCTTTCTTT; CDR3: CASSYLGQGGEAFF
D: -; V: TRBV4-2; J: TRBJ2-1; size: few; DNA: TGTGCCAGCAGCCACTTCCCCAGGGAGCGGACCTACAATGAGCAGTTCTTC; CDR3: CASSHFPRERTYNEQFF
D: TRBD1; V: TRBV9; J: TRBJ1-2; size: few; DNA: TGTGCCAGCAGCGCCGGTGGACAGGGCCGGGCTGCCGGCTACACCTTC; CDR3: CASSAGGQGRAAGYTF
D: TRBD2; V: TRBV5-5; J: TRBJ2-2; size: few; DNA: TGTGCCAGCAGCTTTCAACGGGGGGGCATGTTGCCCGGGGAGCTGTTTTTT; CDR3: CASSFQRGGMLPGELFF
D: -; V: TRBV7-2; J: TRBJ2-5; size: -; DNA: TGTGCCAGCAGCTTATCAGGACTGCCAGGGGAGACCCAGTACTTC; CDR3: CASSLSGLPGETQYF
D: -; V: TRBV7-2; J: TRBJ2-7; size: few; DNA: TGTGCCAGCAGCTTAACAGCCCTAGCCGGATACGAGCAGTACTTC; CDR3: CASSLTALAGYEQYF
D: -; V: TRBV4-1; J: TRBJ2-6; size: -; DNA: TGCGCCAGCAGCCGGGAGCAGGGTGAGTTACTTGGGGCCAACGTCCTGACTTTC; CDR3: CASSREQGELLGANVLTF
D: TRBD1; V: TRBV12-3/TRBV12-4; J: TRBJ1-4; size: -; DNA: TGTGCCAGCACCCCGTGGGACAGGGGTGAAAAACTGTTTTTT; CDR3: CASTPWDRGEKLFF
D: -; V: TRBV25-1; J: TRBJ2-7; size: many; DNA: TGTGCCAGCAGTGAAGAGGATGGGAACTACGAGCAGTACTTC; CDR3: CASSEEDGNYEQYF
D: TRBD2; V: TRBV20-1; J: TRBJ2-5; size: few; DNA: TGCAGTGCTCAGAAGACTAGCGGGAGCAGAGAGACCCAGTACTTC; CDR3: CSAQKTSGSRETQYF
D: -; V: TRBV29-1; J: TRBJ2-3; size: -; DNA: TGCAGCGTTGAACAGGGCGCAGATACGCAGTATTTT; CDR3: CSVEQGADTQYF
D: -; V: TRBV4-1; J: TRBJ1-1; size: -; DNA: TGCGCCAGCAGCCCCGTAGGGCATGGGAACACTGAAGCTTTCTTT; CDR3: CASSPVGHGNTEAFF
D: -; V: TRBV5-1; J: TRBJ2-3; size: -; DNA: TGCGCCAGCAGCCCAACCCAGCGGTCCACAGATACGCAGTATTTT; CDR3: CASSPTQRSTDTQYF
D: TRBD2; V: TRBV5-1; J: TRBJ2-3; size: -; DNA: TGCGCCAGCCGACTAGCGGGGAAGGCAGATACGCAGTATTTT; CDR3: CASRLAGKADTQYF
D: -; V: TRBV11-3; J: TRBJ2-1; size: -; DNA: TGTGCCAGCAGTCCAACCGGGGTTTCCTACAATGAGCAGTTCTTC; CDR3: CASSPTGVSYNEQFF
D: -; V: TRBV18; J: TRBJ2-5; size: -; DNA: TGTGCCAGCTCAAAAGGGACTTTACAAGAGACCCAGTACTTC; CDR3: CASSKGTLQETQYF
D: -; V: TRBV7-2; J: TRBJ2-7; size: few; DNA: TGTGCCAGCAAGGTCGGGCTATGGGGGTACGAGCAGTACTTC; CDR3: CASKVGLWGYEQYF
D: -; V: TRBV6-1; J: TRBJ2-5; size: -; DNA: TGTGCCAGCAGTGAAGTCGGGATCCTTCGAGAGACCCAGTACTTC; CDR3: CASSEVGILRETQYF
D: -; V: TRBV14; J: TRBJ2-7; size: once; DNA: TGTGCCAGCAGCCAAAATGCGGGACCGTCCTACGAGCAGTACTTC; CDR3: CASSQNAGPSYEQYF
D: TRBD1; V: TRBV5-1; J: TRBJ2-2; size: -; DNA: TGCGCCAGCAGCAATCTACAGGGGGCGGGCACCGGGGAGCTGTTTTTT; CDR3: CASSNLQGAGTGELFF
D: -; V: TRBV12-3/TRBV12-4; J: TRBJ1-4; size: few; DNA: TGTGCCAGCAGTTTACTGGGCAGAGATGAAAAACTGTTTTTT; CDR3: CASSLLGRDEKLFF
D: -; V: TRBV19; J: TRBJ2-7; size: few; DNA: TGTGCCAGTAGTAACCTAGGGCGATCCTACGAGCAGTACTTC; CDR3: CASSNLGRSYEQYF
D: TRBD2; V: TRBV20-1; J: TRBJ2-5; size: few; DNA: TGCAGTGCGGGACGACTAGCGGGGGAGAAAGAGACCCAGTACTTC; CDR3: CSAGRLAGEKETQYF
D: -; V: TRBV5-1; J: TRBJ2-1; size: many; DNA: TGCGCCAGCAGCTTGGGTCCTTTAAATGAGCAGTTCTTC; CDR3: CASSLGPLNEQFF
D: -; V: TRBV30; J: TRBJ2-6; size: -; DNA: TGTGCCTTGCGTGTCCCAGGGGGACTTGGGGCCAACGTCCTGACTTTC; CDR3: CALRVPGGLGANVLTF
D: TRBD1; V: TRBV12-3/TRBV12-4; J: TRBJ1-6; size: many; DNA: TGTGCCAGCAGTCTCGGACAGGGGGCTAATTCACCCCTCCACTTT; CDR3: CASSLGQGANSPLHF
D: TRBD1; V: TRBV15; J: TRBJ2-2; size: -; DNA: TGTGCCACCAGCAGGGCCGGGACAGGGAGATTTAGGACCGGGGAGCTGTTTTTT; CDR3: CATSRAGTGRFRTGELFF
D: -; V: TRBV5-1; J: TRBJ2-7; size: many; DNA: TGCGCCAGCAGCTTGGGACAGGGAGGATACGAGCAGTACTTC; CDR3: CASSLGQGGYEQYF
D: -; V: TRBV12-3/TRBV12-4; J: TRBJ2-1; size: many; DNA: TGTGCCAGCAGTTTGGGGGATCTAGACCGCCATGAGCAGTTCTTC; CDR3: CASSLGDLDRHEQFF
D: -; V: TRBV21-1; J: TRBJ2-5; size: few; DNA: TGTGCCCTAGCGGGAGGTCAAGAGACCCAGTACTTC; CDR3: CALAGGQETQYF
D: TRBD1; V: TRBV20-1; J: TRBJ1-2; size: few; DNA: TGCAGTGCGTTGGGACAGACCGACTATGGCTACACCTTC; CDR3: CSALGQTDYGYTF
D: TRBD1; V: TRBV6-5; J: TRBJ1-1; size: few; DNA: TGTGCCAGCAGTTCCCGGGACAGGGGGCCGGGCACTGAAGCTTTCTTT; CDR3: CASSSRDRGPGTEAFF
D: -; V: TRBV20-1; J: TRBJ2-1; size: few; DNA: TGCAGTGCCCCCCACTCAGCGGGCTCCTACAATGAGCAGTTCTTC; CDR3: CSAPHSAGSYNEQFF
D: -; V: TRBV10-3; J: TRBJ2-6; size: -; DNA: TGTGCCATCAGTGATCACCTCTCTGGGGCCAACGTCCTGACTTTC; CDR3: CAISDHLSGANVLTF
D: -; V: TRBV10-3; J: TRBJ2-7; size: -; DNA: TGTGCCATCAGTGAGTCGAGTAAGGGGGTCGAGCAGTACTTC; CDR3: CAISESSKGVEQYF
D: -; V: TRBV3-1; J: TRBJ2-2; size: -; DNA: TGTGCCAGCACCTCCCGGGACCAATATCCGAGGGGGCTGTTTTTT; CDR3: CASTSRDQYPRGLFF
D: -; V: TRBV6-1; J: TRBJ1-5; size: many; DNA: TGTGCCAGCCAGATCAGCTCAGGGGCCCTTGGGCCCCAGCATTTT; CDR3: CASQISSGALGPQHF
D: -; V: TRBV7-8; J: TRBJ2-2; size: -; DNA: TGTGCCAGCAGCACATCTAACAGGGTGTCCGGGGAGCTGTTTTTT; CDR3: CASSTSNRVSGELFF
D: TRBD1; V: TRBV5-6; J: TRBJ2-1; size: few; DNA: TGTGCCAGCAGCTTTACCGGGACAGGGCCCAATGAGCAGTTCTTC; CDR3: CASSFTGTGPNEQFF
D: -; V: TRBV5-1; J: TRBJ2-3; size: few; DNA: TGCGCCAGCAGTCCCGACAGTCTCACAGATACGCAGTATTTT; CDR3: CASSPDSLTDTQYF